The 14 T cell receptor beta chains given below trace back to one sample, sequenced in a study of blood T cells in healthy people across ages. Next came a second PCR, run for about 7 to 11 cycles, which used a sample-barcoded 5' primer along with a J-beta primer mix. TCRdb used MiXCR to reprocess the 5' RACE reads, holding one entry per CDR3 protein. The sample holds roughly 700,000 distinct CDR3 sequences; around half are singletons and the top ten take 25% to 35%. The sample was blood. Receptors were obtained from a woman aged 55-69 years in good health.

The chain combines TRBV7-9 with TRBJ2-5; maybe TRBD2 (6 bases). The germline CDR1 and CDR2 sequences are SEHNR and FQNEAQ (reference sequence). V was shortened by 5 bases and J by 5 bases, with 18 bases between the two germline ends. CDR3 length: 15 residues. CDR3 region: CASSPGLGDVETQYF. The CDR3 nucleotides are TGTGCCAGCAGCCCGGGACTGGGAGATGTGGAGACCCAGTACTTC.

The V gene is TRBV27, the J gene TRBJ2-5; TRBD1 aligns across 8 bases. The assigned J gene may be wrong: the sequence end matches TRBJ2-4 better. The CDR3 consists of 15 residues. Germline V gives CDR1 MNHEY, CDR2 SMNVEV (reference sequence). The CDR3 spells CASSPDRGFKNIQYF. CDR3 coding DNA: TGTGCCAGCAGTCCCGACAGGGGTTTTAAAAACATTCAGTACTTC.

This clonotype has more than one count but fewer than ten. The chain is built from TRBV5-1 and TRBJ2-1; 10 bases align to TRBD2. Germline lookup yields CDR1 SGHRS and CDR2 YFSETQ. J was trimmed by 7 bases and V by 3 bases; bases with no gene match: 10. The length of the CDR3 is 16 residues. CDR3 DNA: TGCGCCAGCAGCTCGGGGACTAGCGAGAATGTTAATGAGCAGTTCTTC. This gives the protein CASSSGTSENVNEQFF.

In its sample, this clonotype was seen a few times. This chain links TRBV4-2 with TRBJ2-5; D is perhaps TRBD1 (6 bases). The V gene's germline CDR1 is LGHNA and CDR2 YNFKEQ. The ends were cut back, 2 bases at V and 3 bases at J, with 16 bases in the middle. The CDR3 sequence is 16 residues long. CDR3: CASSQNGQKGEETQYF. DNA for the CDR3: TGTGCCAGCAGCCAAAACGGACAGAAAGGGGAAGAGACCCAGTACTTC.

The chain has TRBV7-9 and TRBJ2-1, with TRBD2 identical over 14 bases. The CDR3 contains 15 residues. Germline V gives CDR1 SEHNR, CDR2 FQNEAQ (reference sequence). The J segment lost 9 bases and the V segment lost 1 base, leaving 2 bases of the junction unmatched. The CDR3 nucleotides are TGTGCCAGCAGCTTAGTGGGACTAGCGGGAGCTGAGCAGTTCTTC. It is translated as CASSLVGLAGAEQFF.

V usage is TRBV24-1 and J usage is TRBJ2-1; D assignment may be TRBD1 or TRBD2 (5 bases each). Trimming stripped 4 bases from V and 8 bases from J, with 14 bases between. This CDR3 comprises 14 residues. Per germline, CDR1 KGHDR and CDR2 SFDVKD. The CDR3 reads CATSDPGASYEQFF. The DNA for the CDR3 is TGTGCCACCAGTGACCCCGGGGCTAGCTATGAGCAGTTCTTC.

J is TRBJ2-5 and V is TRBV28, with 14 bases aligning to TRBD2. CDR1 is MDHEN, CDR2 SYDVKM, per germline. CDR3 length: 17 amino acids. V lost 5 bases, J lost 0 bases, and 5 bases stayed unmatched. The CDR3 sequence: CASSLGLAGVYQETQYF. In nucleotides, the CDR3 is TGTGCCAGCAGTCTGGGACTAGCGGGAGTGTACCAAGAGACCCAGTACTTC.

This chain connects TRBV20-1 to TRBJ2-3; D gene uncertain. The germline gives CDR1 DFQATT, CDR2 SNEGSKA (reference sequence). The CDR3 runs 11 residues. Trimming cost V 6 bases and J 8 bases, with 12 bases left between them. The CDR3 here is CSASLQVTQYF. Written as DNA, the CDR3 is TGCAGTGCAAGCCTTCAGGTTACGCAGTATTTT.

J is TRBJ2-7 and V is TRBV29-1, with unresolved D. V lost 5 bases to trimming and J lost 3 bases, with 11 bases between them. Germline assignment: CDR1 SQVTM and CDR2 ANQGSEA. This CDR3 comprises 12 residues. The CDR3 loop is CSVSVGNYEQYF. The DNA of the CDR3 is TGCAGCGTTTCTGTAGGGAACTACGAGCAGTACTTC.

This clonotype was seen at least ten times. The V gene is TRBV29-1, the J gene TRBJ2-3; D may be TRBD2 (5 bases). The germline gives CDR1 SQVTM, CDR2 ANQGSEA. Between the trimmed V and J ends, which lost 8 bases and 4 bases, there was a span of 13 bases. This CDR3 contains 12 residues. The CDR3: CSTREAADTQYF. As DNA, the CDR3 is TGCAGCACCCGGGAAGCGGCAGATACGCAGTATTTT.

This rearrangement joins TRBV27 to TRBJ2-2; D uncertain. V lost 5 bases and J 3 bases, leaving 10 bases between the germline ends. The CDR3 extends over 14 amino acids. Per the germline V gene, CDR1 is MNHEY and CDR2 is SMNVEV (reference sequence). In nucleotides, the CDR3 is TGTGCCAGCAGTCCCGGACCGTACACCGGGGAGCTGTTTTTT. This sequence encodes CASSPGPYTGELFF.

This CDR3 reads CSGTGADEQYF. CDR3 coding DNA: TGCAGCGGGACAGGGGCAGACGAGCAGTACTTC. This rearrangement joins TRBV29-1 to TRBJ2-7, with TRBD1 identical over 9 bases. In germline, CDR1 is SQVTM, CDR2 ANQGSEA. The CDR3 runs 11 residues. The trim removed 7 bases at V and 5 bases at J, leaving 3 bases unmatched.

This clonotype was seen only a few times. The chain recombines TRBV12-3 or TRBV12-4 with TRBJ1-5; D gene ambiguous. Trimming left V 2 bases short and J 4 bases short, with 6 bases between. CDR3 length: 13 residues. CDR3: CASSLLENQPQHF. The CDR3 nucleotides read TGTGCCAGCAGTTTATTGGAGAATCAGCCCCAGCATTTT.

The sample holds a few counts of this clonotype. The CDR3, as DNA: TGTGCCACCAGCAGGGGCGGGAGTAGGCGGAATGAGCAGTTCTTC. It is translated as CATSRGGSRRNEQFF. The genes are TRBV15 and TRBJ2-1; 7 bases are shared with TRBD2. Germline V gene lookup returns CDR1 LNHNV and CDR2 YYDKDF (reference sequence). The CDR3 contains 15 residues. V was clipped by 3 bases and J by 7 bases; unmatched bases: 9.